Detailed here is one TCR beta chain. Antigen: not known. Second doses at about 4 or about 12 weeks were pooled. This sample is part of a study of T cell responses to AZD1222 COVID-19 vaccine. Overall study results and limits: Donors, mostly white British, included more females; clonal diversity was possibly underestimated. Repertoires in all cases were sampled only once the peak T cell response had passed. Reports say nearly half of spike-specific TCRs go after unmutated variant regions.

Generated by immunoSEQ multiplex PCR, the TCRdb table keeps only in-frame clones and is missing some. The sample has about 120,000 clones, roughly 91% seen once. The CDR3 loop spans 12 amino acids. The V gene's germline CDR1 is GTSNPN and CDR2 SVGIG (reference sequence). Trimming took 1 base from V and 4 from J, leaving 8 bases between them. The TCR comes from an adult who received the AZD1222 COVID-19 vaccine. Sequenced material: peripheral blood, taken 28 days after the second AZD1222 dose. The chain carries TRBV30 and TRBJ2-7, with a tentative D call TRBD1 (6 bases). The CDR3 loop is CAWSGTVYEQYF. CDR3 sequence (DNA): TGTGCCTGGAGTGGGACAGTGTACGAGCAGTACTTC. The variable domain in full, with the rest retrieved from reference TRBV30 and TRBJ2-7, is SQTIHQWPATLVQPVGSPLSLECTVEGTSNPNLYWYRQAAGRGLQLLFYSVGIGQISSEVPQNLSASRPQDRQFILSSKKLLLSDSGFYLCAWSGTVYEQYFGPGTRLTVT.